This TCR beta chain was identified during a study of Ad26.COV2.S vaccination and SARS-CoV-2 variants. Using immunoSEQ multiplex PCR, the repertoire was profiled, and TCRdb retains in-frame clones only, with some absent. The sample contains 360,000 or so clones, roughly 87% of which appear only once. V was trimmed by 7 bases and J by 0 bases, leaving 13 bases between them. The germline gives CDR1 GTSNPN, CDR2 SVGIG (reference sequence). The CDR3 is 14 residues long. Noted treatment: about 20 received Ad26.COV2.S at low or high dose, single or two shots; several received placebo; per-sample allocation not given. Sampling was done on day 63 after the first vaccine or placebo injection. Whoever gave the sample was an adult aged 18-55 years in Boston.

The TCR originated in a person aged 18-60 years who received the Ad26.COV2.S COVID-19 vaccine or a placebo. Sequenced material: peripheral blood, taken in a trial of Ad26.COV2.S vaccine versus placebo. The chain is built from TRBV30 and TRBJ1-3; possibly TRBD1 for D (5 bases). CDR3 loop: CASVRGASGNTIYF. In nucleotides, the CDR3 is TGTGCCTCGGTACGGGGCGCCTCTGGAAACACCATATATTTT.